The entry that follows covers one T cell receptor beta chain sequence. Its antigen specificity is not known. Nothing much larger sits one base from this clone, and base qualities are not available. Whole blood was collected in K2EDTA tubes by collaborating institutions according to the institutions' own protocols. Collaborator samples were shipped for TCRbeta analysis as frozen whole blood, isolated PBMCs, or DNA extracted from either sample type. The entry originates in a study of blood T cell repertoires in COVID-19 (dated by TCRdb to 2019 to 2021). For the wider study: Samples covering the acute and convalescent phases of COVID-19 were provided by collaborators in the United States, Italy and Spain. The prospective study material was composed of cDNA or gDNA derived from T cells, B-cell-depleted T cells, or PBMCs. Deeply sampled blood TCRbeta repertoires from subjects exposed to, actively infected with, or recovered from COVID-19 were included in the dataset. The repertoires were released in a freely available public database intended as a resource for research on the immune response to SARS-CoV-2. The samples were drawn from the first 160 participants of the ongoing ImmuneRACE study and from 1,254 subjects provided by 6 global collaborators. The sample metadata nearly always contained a de-identified subject ID, COVID-19 status, age in years and sex. HLA class I and class II types, where available, came from metadata supplied by the sample provider rather than from assay-based typing.

V was cut back by 4 bases and J by 0 bases, leaving a gap of 23 bases between them. Taken from the germline V gene, the CDR1 and CDR2 loops are SGHRS and YFSETQ. From the cysteine through the phenylalanine, the CDR3 covers 18 amino acids. CDR3 DNA only is kept here, 54 bases in frame from base 1. What the authors observed across the whole study: How much clinical and demographic metadata was included differed by source and by participant, and the metadata was provided uncurated.

The immunoSEQ Assay, a bias-controlled multiplex PCR, was used to amplify TCRbeta CDR3 regions from genomic DNA. The published analysis was carried out like this. Within the assay, amplification of reference gene primers was used to estimate how many nucleated cells each sample contained. To quantify the absolute abundance of each unique TCRbeta CDR3 rearrangement, sequence reads were collapsed and filtered. For each sample, productive Simpson clonality was calculated as the square root of Simpson's diversity index across productive rearrangements. TCRdb retrieved this table from immuneACCESS and kept in-frame rearrangements only. Not all clones are present; in checked studies, unresolved V genes account for under half, and no reason is known for the remainder. For V, J and clone size, that table is used; D and trimming come from the DNA. The sample table records 90,000 to 130,000 clones; 76% of these occur just once. Of the sample, 3% to 4.5% falls within the top ten clones.

The sequence came from a woman aged 80 or over with acute or convalescent COVID-19. Material for sequencing was peripheral blood. The V and J segments used are TRBV5-1 and TRBJ2-7; TRBD1 could be the D gene, as 6 bases match. The DNA sequence is given as TGCGCCAGCAGCCACAGGGACCCAAGGAATCCGTACTCCTACGAGCAGTACTTC. Translation gives CASSHRDPRNPYSYEQYF.